The entry below gives a single T cell receptor (beta chain) sequence along with its context. The antigen is not known. This specimen comes from a study of T-cell memory formation after mild COVID-19. One entry per CDR3 protein results from TCRdb running MiXCR on the 5' RACE reads. The table shows 550,000 to 600,000 distinct CDR3 sequences, with approximately 21% occurring only once. Study-wide results and limits: CD4+ bias marked clones expanding day 15 to 37, unlike balanced contracting clones. The CD4+ clones that contracted clustered mainly within CM and EM, and the CD8+ clones concentrated in EMRA. Some clones that responded turned up in pre-infection memory, which suggests that cross-reactive memory joined in. SARS-CoV-2 specificity was not confirmed for second-wave clones peaking on day 37.

Germline V CDR1 and CDR2: SGHAT, FQNNGV. The CDR3 consists of 15 residues. The ends were cut back, 2 bases at V and 1 base at J, with 11 bases in the middle. This clonotype originated in an adult woman who had mild COVID-19 (a few samples of this study predate the infection). Cell type and time point are not known. What was sequenced was PBMCs or a T cell subset sorted from them (not recorded which). The chain links TRBV11-2 to TRBJ2-5; tentatively, D is TRBD2 (6 bases). The CDR3 protein is CASSLSVGGQETQYF. The CDR3 region has the DNA TGTGCCAGCAGCTTATCGGTGGGAGGCCAAGAGACCCAGTACTTC.